The clone carrying this TCR beta chain was counted a few times. Its antigen is not known. From germline, CDR1 is ENHRY and CDR2 SYGVKD. This CDR3 region has 16 residues. V was cut by 8 bases and J by 3 bases, with 22 bases left in between. The sample comes from a study of T cell responses to AZD1222 COVID-19 vaccine. General observations from the study: Repertoires in all cases were sampled only once the peak T cell response had passed. The donor group comprised mostly white British people and more females; the analysis possibly underestimated clonal diversity. Spike was spanned by vaccine-associated CD4 TCRs, with dominance at 160-218 and 743-854.

Profiling relied on immunoSEQ multiplex PCR, and the TCRdb table lists in-frame clones only, not all of them. The table has about 110,000 clones, about 86% seen once. This sequence joins TRBV10-3 and TRBJ1-1, with a possible D match to TRBD1 (6 bases). The sample consisted of peripheral blood, taken on day 0 of AZD1222 vaccination. This TCR was recovered from an adult in good health. The CDR3 DNA is TGTGCCATCGGGGGAGCGCCGGGGGGCGCGGACACTGAAGCTTTCTTT. Its protein product is CAIGGAPGGADTEAFF.